Shown below are 28 T cell receptor beta chains from a single sample sequenced in a study of T cells in women clearing cervical HPV infection. Repertoires were generated with immunoSEQ multiplex PCR, while TCRdb's copy carries only in-frame clones and drops some. The clone table shows about 20,000 clones, with the ten largest holding around 5%. The specimen sequenced was blood buffy coat. All receptors derive from a woman aged 18 to 75 with a cervical HPV16 infection that either progressed to CIN3+ or cleared (not recorded which).

As concerns this clone: From the germline J gene comes the end of the CDR3, since the read stops 3 residues before it. This sequence joins TRBV7-9 and TRBJ1-2; D remains ambiguous. The germline gives CDR1 SEHNR, CDR2 FQNEAQ (reference sequence). This CDR3 is 13 amino acids long. The chain's CDR3 is CASSLVGGRSYTF. CDR3 DNA (partial): TGTGCCAGCAGCTTGGTTGGCGGCAGATCC. The whole variable domain, remainder taken from reference TRBV7-9 and TRBJ1-2, is DTGVSQNPRHKITKRGQNVTFRCDPISEHNRLYWYRQTLGQGPEFLTYFQNEAQLEKSRLLSDRFSAERPKGSFSTLEIQRTEQGDSAMYLCASSLVGGRSYTFGSGTRLTVV.

With respect to this clone: Read data end 3 residues before the CDR3 end; the end is taken from the germline J gene. This chain links TRBV18 with TRBJ1-2; D may be TRBD1 (6 bases). The CDR3 contains 14 residues. Germline V CDR1 and CDR2: KGHSH, LQKENI. The part of the CDR3 DNA that was read is TGTGCCAGCTCACCCACAGGGTGGGCAGATACC. Translating gives CASSPTGWADT. The full CDR3 sequence reads CASSPTGWADTYTF.

As regards this clone: The CDR3 extends 3 residues past the end of the read, so its final part is completed from the germline J gene. This sequence joins TRBV12-3 or TRBV12-4 and TRBJ1-2; perhaps TRBD1 as D (6 bases). The CDR3 covers 14 residues. Trimming removed 2 bases from V and 5 bases from J, with 12 bases in between. The CDR3: CASSLRGASYGYTF. The sequenced CDR3 bases are TGTGCCAGCAGTTTACGGGGGGCATCGTATGGC.

In the case of this clone: Read coverage stops 3 residues before the CDR3 terminus; the germline J gene supplies the remainder. The genes are TRBV5-1 and TRBJ2-3, with TRBD2 matching 12 bases. CDR1 SGHRS and CDR2 YFSETQ come from the germline V gene. The CDR3 extends over 17 amino acids. V dropped 4 bases and J dropped 2; count of bases not matched to a gene: 8. CDR3 DNA, as far as it was read: TGCGCCAGCAGCCCGAGACTAGCGGGGGACCTCACAGATACG. Amino acids: CASSPRLAGDLTDT. The whole CDR3 protein reads CASSPRLAGDLTDTQYF.

Details on this clone: The read ends 3 residues shy of where the CDR3 ends; the end is completed using the germline J gene. J is TRBJ2-1 and V is TRBV9; 8 bases align to TRBD1. Germline V gives CDR1 SGDLS, CDR2 YYNGEE. V dropped 0 bases and J dropped 4; count of bases not matched to a gene: 12. The CDR3 loop spans 18 amino acids. The chain's CDR3 is CASSVDVGGTGYYNEQFF. The CDR3 bases that were read are TGTGCCAGCAGCGTAGATGTCGGAGGGACAGGCTATTACAATGAG.

Regarding this clone: The read terminates 3 residues ahead of where the CDR3 ends, so the germline J gene completes it. V usage is TRBV20-1 and J usage is TRBJ2-5; TRBD2 matches at 11 bases. Germline V gene lookup returns CDR1 DFQATT and CDR2 SNEGSKA (reference sequence). The CDR3 spans 14 residues. The J segment lost 4 bases and the V segment lost 5 bases, leaving 6 bases of the junction unmatched. CDR3 sequence: CSAVSGGATETQYF. The part of the CDR3 DNA that was read is TGCAGTGCTGTTAGCGGGGGGGCCACAGAGACC.

On this clone: Coverage ceases 3 residues before the CDR3 finishes, and the germline J gene fills in the end. The chain has TRBV19 and TRBJ1-5; D is possibly TRBD1 (5 bases). The CDR3 runs to 14 residues. Per the germline V gene, CDR1 is LNHDA and CDR2 is SQIVND (reference sequence). Between the trimmed V and J ends, which lost 1 base and 7 bases, there was a span of 11 bases. CDR3 sequence reads: CASSIGGGGQPQHF. Partial CDR3 DNA: TGTGCCAGTAGTATAGGGGGGGGTGGCCAGCCC.

About this clone: Read coverage stops 3 residues before the CDR3 terminus; the germline J gene supplies the remainder. The chain carries TRBV19 and TRBJ1-2; D is unresolved. This CDR3 has 13 residues. CDR1 and CDR2 from the germline V gene are LNHDA and SQIVND (reference sequence). The sequenced CDR3 bases are TGTGCCAGTAGCCGAAAGGCGGGATACGAC. Amino acid sequence: CASSRKAGYD. The full CDR3 sequence reads CASSRKAGYDYTF.

A word on this clone: The sequence runs out 3 residues before the end of the CDR3; the remainder is reconstructed from the germline J gene. The chain has TRBV7-3 and TRBJ2-1, with TRBD2 matching over 12 bases. The length of the CDR3 is 17 residues. The V gene's germline CDR1 is SGHTA and CDR2 FQGTGA. The junction had 12 bases not matched to a gene; V was cut back by 4 bases and J by 8 bases. CDR3 sequence: CASSSDASGGAGDEQFF. The CDR3 bases that were read are TGTGCCAGCAGCTCGGATGCTAGCGGGGGGGCCGGGGATGAG. The full variable domain, with the rest looked up from reference TRBV7-3 and TRBJ2-1, is GAGVSQTPSNKVTEKGKYVELRCDPISGHTALYWYRQSLGQGPEFLIYFQGTGAADDSGLPNDRFFAVRPEGSVSTLKIQRTERGDSAVYLCASSSDASGGAGDEQFFGPGTRLTVL.

The CDR3 bases that were read are TGTGCCAGCAGTGGAGGCAGGTTTAATGAAAAG. Protein product: CASSGGRFNEK. The full CDR3 protein reads CASSGGRFNEKLFF. The chain has TRBV2 and TRBJ2-2, with D unresolved. The read terminates 3 residues ahead of where the CDR3 ends, so the germline J gene completes it. Germline V gene sequence: CDR1 SNHLY, CDR2 FYNNEI. There are 14 residues in the CDR3.

Turning to this clone: The read stops 3 residues short of the end of the CDR3; the missing end is completed from the germline J gene. The chain has TRBV20-1 and TRBJ2-3; D is undetermined. V dropped 7 bases and J dropped 0 bases, with 5 bases sitting between them. Germline CDR1 DFQATT, CDR2 SNEGSKA (reference sequence). The CDR3 runs 11 residues. The DNA read from the CDR3 is TGCAGTGACGGGAGCACAGATACG. This gives the protein CSDGSTDT. The complete CDR3 sequence is CSDGSTDTQYF.

Turning to this clone: The read halts 3 residues ahead of the CDR3 end, with the missing end drawn from the germline J gene. The J gene is TRBJ2-5, the V gene TRBV5-1; 9 nucleotides line up with TRBD2. Germline V gives CDR1 SGHRS, CDR2 YFSETQ. CDR3 length: 18 residues. The J segment lost 4 bases and the V segment lost 2 bases, leaving 15 bases of the junction unmatched. CDR3 amino acids: CASSFGGGGASISETQYF. The sequenced CDR3 bases are TGCGCCAGCAGCTTCGGAGGCGGGGGGGCCAGCATTTCAGAGACC.

CDR3 bases read: TGTGCCAGCATCCGGGGGAGCTCCTACAATGAG. Its translation is CASIRGSSYNE. The full-length CDR3 reads as CASIRGSSYNEQFF. The V gene is TRBV28, the J gene TRBJ2-1; possible D gene TRBD2, 6 bases. The sequenced fragment ends 3 residues before the CDR3 boundary, so the rest is inferred from the germline J gene. The CDR3 totals 14 residues. Trimming stripped 7 bases from V and 0 bases from J, with 10 bases between. Germline V CDR1 and CDR2: MDHEN, SYDVKM.

About this clone: Read sequence stops 3 residues before the CDR3 end, and the germline J gene provides the missing end. This chain links TRBV30 with TRBJ1-1; 7 bases are shared with TRBD1. V trimming: 0 bases; J trimming: 3 bases; junction bases outside the gene matches: 13. Germline-derived CDR1 and CDR2 are GTSNPN and SVGIG (reference sequence). CDR3 size: 17 residues. The CDR3 DNA, read in part, is TGTGCCTGGAGTGTACGAACATCCAGAGACAGGGACACTGAA. This encodes CAWSVRTSRDRDTE. From start to end, the CDR3 is CAWSVRTSRDRDTEAFF.

About this clone: The read terminates 3 residues before the CDR3 end, so the remaining end is supplied by the germline J gene. This chain links TRBV2 with TRBJ2-2, with 8 bases identical to TRBD1. Germline CDR1 SNHLY, CDR2 FYNNEI. CDR3 size: 15 residues. The V gene end was trimmed by 6 bases and the J gene end by 3 bases; junction bases not matched to a gene: 6. The CDR3 here is CASRRQGAYTGELFF. The sequenced part of the CDR3 DNA is TGTGCCAGCAGGAGGCAGGGGGCTTACACCGGGGAG.

As concerns this clone: The read stops 3 residues short of the end of the CDR3; the missing end is completed from the germline J gene. The chain joins TRBV5-1 to TRBJ2-5; 10 nucleotides match TRBD1. J lost 5 bases, V lost 4 bases, and 11 bases had no gene match. Germline values: CDR1 SGHRS, CDR2 YFSETQ. This CDR3 spans 16 amino acids. The CDR3 sequence: CASSPPRDRGSETQYF. The covered CDR3 bases are TGCGCCAGCAGCCCCCCCCGGGACAGGGGATCGGAGACC.

About this clone itself: The missing CDR3 end, 3 residues past where the read stops, is filled in from the germline J gene. The chain joins TRBV18 to TRBJ2-3; 9 bases align to TRBD2. The V gene's germline CDR1 is KGHSH and CDR2 LQKENI. CDR3 size: 16 residues. Losses at the gene ends were 0 bases for V and 0 bases for J; bases not matched to a gene: 1. The CDR3 reads CASSPPLAGSTDTQYF. CDR3 DNA (partial): TGTGCCAGCTCACCACCCCTAGCGGGGAGCACAGATACG.

Notes on this clone: The sequenced fragment ends 3 residues before the CDR3 boundary, so the rest is inferred from the germline J gene. The gene calls are TRBV7-9 and TRBJ2-2; D is ambiguous. From germline, CDR1 is SEHNR and CDR2 FQNEAQ (reference sequence). The CDR3 has 14 residues. This chain's CDR3 is CASSLGPVGSPLFF. CDR3 DNA, as far as it was read: TGTGCCAGCAGCTTAGGTCCTGTCGGTTCACCG. Variable domain in full (rest from reference TRBV7-9 and TRBJ2-2): DTGVSQNPRHKITKRGQNVTFRCDPISEHNRLYWYRQTLGQGPEFLTYFQNEAQLEKSRLLSDRFSAERPKGSFSTLEIQRTEQGDSAMYLCASSLGPVGSPLFFGEGSRLTVL.

CDR3 in amino acids: CASSRTSGRQETQYF. Partial CDR3 DNA: TGTGCCAGTAGTCGGACTAGCGGGAGACAAGAGACC. The J gene is TRBJ2-5, the V gene TRBV19, with TRBD2 matching over 13 bases. The observed sequence ends 3 residues before the CDR3 terminus, with the missing tail filled in from the germline J gene. J was trimmed by 2 bases and V by 5 bases; bases with no gene match: 2. This CDR3 region has 15 residues. CDR1 and CDR2 (germline): LNHDA, SQIVND (reference sequence).

Concerning this clone: The CDR3 goes on 3 residues after the read ends, and that part is filled in from the germline J gene. The chain is built from TRBV4-2 and TRBJ1-6, with D possibly being TRBD1 (5 bases). CDR1 LGHNA and CDR2 YNFKEQ come from the germline V gene. The V end was cut by 0 bases, the J end by 6 bases, with 9 bases between. The length of the CDR3 is 15 residues. CDR3 sequence reads: CASSQDGGLNSPLHF. The CDR3 bases that were read are TGTGCCAGCAGCCAAGATGGGGGACTTAATTCACCC.

Regarding this clone: The read finishes 3 residues shy of the CDR3 end, and the germline J gene is used to complete it. V gene TRBV18 combines with J gene TRBJ1-5; D is unclear. Trimming left V 5 bases short and J 0 bases short, with 11 bases between. The germline V gene has CDR1 KGHSH and CDR2 LQKENI. This CDR3 is built from 15 residues. CDR3 protein: CASSAAWYSNQPQHF. Partial CDR3 DNA: TGTGCCAGCTCAGCGGCCTGGTATAGCAATCAGCCC.

Of note for this clone: The read comes to an end 3 residues before the CDR3 does, leaving the germline J gene to fill in the end. The chain combines TRBV14 with TRBJ2-3; possibly TRBD1 for D (6 bases). The CDR3 runs to 15 residues. Trimming left V 1 base short and J 0 bases short, with 8 bases between. CDR1 and CDR2 from the germline V gene are SGHDN and FVKESK. Incomplete CDR3 DNA: TGTGCCAGCAGCCAAGGGACAGCTAGCACAGATACG. Translating it yields CASSQGTASTDT. The CDR3 in its entirety is CASSQGTASTDTQYF.

A remark on this clone: The junction departs from germline at one end; a sequencing error may be responsible. Coverage ceases 3 residues before the CDR3 finishes, and the germline J gene fills in the end. The same CDR3 can be traced to other DNA sequences in this sample. The chain links TRBV18 to TRBJ1-3; no reliable D call. The V gene's germline CDR1 is KGHSH and CDR2 LQKENI. The CDR3 length is 15 residues. Incomplete CDR3 DNA: TGTGCCAGCTCACCGCGGCAGAGCTCTGGAAACACG. It yields the protein CASSPRQSSGNT. The whole CDR3 sequence is CASSPRQSSGNTIYF.

In the case of this clone: The read is 3 residues too short to cover the CDR3 end, so that end is filled in from the germline J gene. The chain couples TRBV7-9 to TRBJ2-5; a weak D match, TRBD1 (6 bases). The V and J ends lost 1 base and 5 bases respectively, with 14 bases between them. This CDR3 contains 15 residues. Per the germline V gene, CDR1 is SEHNR and CDR2 is FQNEAQ (reference sequence). The CDR3 region is CASSLGPGTRETQYF. The CDR3 bases that were read are TGTGCCAGCAGCTTAGGCCCAGGGACAAGGGAGACC.

This clone is labeled medium-sized based on frequency. The sequenced fragment ends 3 residues before the CDR3 boundary, so the rest is inferred from the germline J gene. The chain uses TRBV18 and TRBJ2-1, with 9 bases aligning to TRBD1. The CDR3 is 16 amino acids. Germline CDR1 reads KGHSH; CDR2 reads LQKENI. Unmatched junction bases numbered 5, after V lost 2 bases and J lost 3 bases. Here the CDR3 reads CASSPWHRGHYNEQFF. The covered CDR3 bases are TGTGCCAGCTCACCATGGCACAGGGGGCACTACAATGAG. Complete variable domain (other parts from reference TRBV18 and TRBJ2-1): NAGVMQNPRHLVRRRGQEARLRCSPMKGHSHVYWYRQLPEEGLKFMVYLQKENIIDESGMPKERFSAEFPKEGPSILRIQQVVRGDSAAYFCASSPWHRGHYNEQFFGPGTRLTVL.

Concerning this clone: The CDR3 goes on 3 residues after the read ends, and that part is filled in from the germline J gene. This rearrangement joins TRBV5-1 to TRBJ2-5, with TRBD1 matching 8 bases. The V gene's germline CDR1 is SGHRS and CDR2 YFSETQ. The junction had 11 bases not matched to a gene; V was cut back by 4 bases and J by 3 bases. CDR3 length: 16 amino acids. CDR3 bases read: TGCGCCAGCAGCGACCTTCGGGACAGGACAAAAGAGACC. Encoded protein: CASSDLRDRTKET. The full CDR3 reads CASSDLRDRTKETQYF.

Concerning this clone: Coverage ceases 3 residues before the CDR3 finishes, and the germline J gene fills in the end. The gene calls are TRBV2 and TRBJ2-3; D ambiguous. Germline values: CDR1 SNHLY, CDR2 FYNNEI. The CDR3 consists of 15 residues. CDR3 bases read: TGTGCCAGCAGTGAAAGGGCCCTTTCGCTGGAGACG. As protein: CASSERALSLET. The CDR3 as a whole reads CASSERALSLETQYF.

With respect to this clone: The CDR3 is cut off 3 residues early in the read; its end comes from the germline J gene. The genes are TRBV20-1 and TRBJ1-6; D might be TRBD1 (6 bases). This CDR3 contains 15 residues. V lost 5 bases, J lost 7 bases, and 18 bases lay in between. Germline CDR1 reads DFQATT; CDR2 reads SNEGSKA (reference sequence). Here the CDR3 reads CSARVTGSGNSPLHF. Partial CDR3 DNA: TGCAGTGCTCGAGTAACAGGGAGTGGGAATTCACCC.